The 12 T cell receptor beta chains below come from one sample, sequenced in a study of blood T cell repertoires in COVID-19. The assay was immunoSEQ multiplex PCR, and TCRdb's table has in-frame clones only and misses some. The data show about 210,000 clones, about 80% seen once. Sequencing used peripheral blood. The receptors shown here come from a woman older than 75 with COVID-19, enrolled during active disease.

This clone was counted a single time. For the CDR3, the DNA is TGTGCCAGCACCTCCCCCGGACTAGCGGGGGGGGATGAGCAGTTCTTC. Translated: CASTSPGLAGGDEQFF. This chain uses TRBV5-4 with TRBJ2-1, with TRBD2 matching over 15 bases. CDR1 and CDR2 (germline): SGHNT, YYREEE (reference sequence). V gave up 6 bases and J gave up 8 bases; unmatched junction bases: 9. The CDR3 spans 16 residues.

This clone appeared once. This chain connects TRBV18 to TRBJ1-4; D is perhaps TRBD1 (6 bases). The CDR3 is 16 amino acids. Per germline, CDR1 KGHSH and CDR2 LQKENI. V was cut by 3 bases and J by 1 base, with 12 bases left in between. The CDR3 reads CASSPRTEQTNEKLFF. The DNA of the CDR3 is TGTGCCAGCTCACCCCGGACAGAGCAAACTAATGAAAAACTGTTTTTT.

The chain couples TRBV5-1 to TRBJ2-1; 12 bases match TRBD2. In germline, CDR1 is SGHRS, CDR2 YFSETQ. Trimming removed 4 bases from V and 4 bases from J; junction bases left unmatched: 6. The CDR3 sequence is 16 residues long. CDR3 nucleotides: TGCGCCAGCAGCGGAACGACTAGCGGGGGATACAATGAGCAGTTCTTC. This codes for CASSGTTSGGYNEQFF.

The chain is built from TRBV7-6 and TRBJ2-2; 8 bases line up with TRBD1. V lost 5 bases, J lost 4 bases, and 6 bases stayed unmatched. This CDR3 has 15 residues. Germline V gene lookup returns CDR1 SGHVS and CDR2 FNYEAQ. CDR3 bases: TGTGCCAGCAGCACACAGGGGGTCGGCACCGGGGAGCTGTTTTTT. This encodes CASSTQGVGTGELFF.

The gene calls are TRBV6-5 and TRBJ1-1, with D possibly being TRBD1 (5 bases). Germline V lookup: CDR1 MNHEY, CDR2 SVGAGI. With 9 bases removed from V and 12 bases from J, the gap between germline ends came to 20 bases. The CDR3 is 12 residues long. CDR3 DNA: TGTGCCAGTTCCGGGACGCCGGGGGGGACTTTCTTT. Its protein product is CASSGTPGGTFF.

This clone was counted only a few times. V and J are TRBV7-9 and TRBJ2-2; 7 nucleotides agree with TRBD2. The V gene's germline CDR1 is SEHNR and CDR2 FQNEAQ (reference sequence). V shed 11 bases, J shed 5 bases, and the junction held 8 bases outside the gene matches. The CDR3 sequence is 13 residues long. The CDR3 sequence: CAAGRGETGELFF. The CDR3 region has the DNA TGTGCCGCAGGGAGGGGCGAAACCGGGGAGCTGTTTTTT.

CDR3: CATTYGVSYNEQFF. CDR3 bases: TGTGCCACAACTTATGGAGTCTCCTACAATGAGCAGTTCTTC. This rearrangement joins TRBV15 to TRBJ2-1; no clear D. Per the germline V gene, CDR1 is LNHNV and CDR2 is YYDKDF (reference sequence). V lost 9 bases to trimming and J lost 0 bases, with 12 bases between them. The CDR3 has 14 residues.

The chain recombines TRBV29-1 with TRBJ2-5; D is possibly TRBD2 (5 bases). Germline CDR1 is SQVTM and CDR2 is ANQGSEA. This CDR3 comprises 15 residues. V shed 4 bases and J shed 6 bases, with 21 bases lying between them. The CDR3 loop reads CSVGAGGGFRQTQYF. For the CDR3, the DNA is TGCAGCGTTGGGGCAGGAGGCGGGTTTCGGCAGACCCAGTACTTC.

Regarding this clone: Other DNA sequences in this sample translate to the same CDR3. V is TRBV5-1 and J is TRBJ2-1; possible D gene TRBD2, 5 bases. Trimming removed 1 base from V and 3 bases from J, with 11 bases in between. The CDR3 length is 15 residues. From germline, CDR1 is SGHRS and CDR2 YFSETQ. The CDR3 bases are TGCGCCAGCAGCTTGCGTGGGGAGAGCTACAATGAGCAGTTCTTC. Amino acid sequence: CASSLRGESYNEQFF.

The chain has TRBV6-1 and TRBJ1-4, with a weak D call TRBD1 (5 bases). Germline V lookup: CDR1 MNHNS, CDR2 SASEGT. This CDR3 comprises 14 residues. Trimming cost V 6 bases and J 7 bases, with 15 bases left between them. CDR3 coding DNA: TGTGCCAGCAGCCCCCAGGGTGGAATTGAAAAACTGTTTTTT. This sequence encodes CASSPQGGIEKLFF.

J is TRBJ1-1 and V is TRBV5-1, with TRBD1 matching over 10 bases. CDR3 length equals 13 residues. Trimming cost V 5 bases and J 5 bases; bases outside gene matches: 3. Germline V gene data show CDR1 as SGHRS and CDR2 as YFSETQ. For the CDR3, the DNA is TGCGCCAGCAGGGGACAGGGGATAACTGAAGCTTTCTTT. This gives the protein CASRGQGITEAFF.

The CDR3 nucleotides read TGTGCCAGCAGTGGACAGCTCCCGATTGAAGCTTTCTTT. It codes for CASSGQLPIEAFF. The chain is built from TRBV2 and TRBJ1-1, with D maybe TRBD1 (5 bases). From germline, CDR1 is SNHLY and CDR2 FYNNEI. Trimming removed 4 bases from V and 7 bases from J, with 13 bases in between. The CDR3 spans 13 residues. The full variable domain, in which reference TRBV2 and TRBJ1-1 provide the parts outside the CDR3, is EPEVTQTPSHQVTQMGQEVILRCVPISNHLYFYWYRQILGQKVEFLVSFYNNEISEKSEIFDDQFSVERPDGSNFTLKIRSTKLEDSAMYFCASSGQLPIEAFFGQGTRLTVV.